Listed below are T cell receptor beta chains from one sample, sequenced in a study of response to subunit inactivated influenza vaccine. From the RT-PCR reads, TCRdb called clonotypes with MiXCR, one entry per CDR3 protein. The sample yields about 780,000 distinct CDR3 sequences, around a sixth seen once. Here the sequenced sample was PBMCs from blood, taken less than 6 days after vaccination. All receptors come from a man aged 50-60 years who received an inactivated influenza vaccine. Both conserved end residues are part of each CDR3.

TRBV12-3/TRBV12-4	TRBJ2-5	CASSPRLAGVWETQYF
TRBV20-1	TRBJ2-1	CSASGTGGSNEQFF
TRBV20-1	TRBJ1-1	CSARDLGGRIPEAFF
TRBV10-3	TRBJ2-1	CAISVDGTGRGEQFF
TRBV29-1	TRBJ2-5	CSVEWQGGKTQYF
TRBV20-1	TRBJ1-5	CSARDRGLGNQPQHF
TRBV24-1	TRBJ2-3	CATSDMKGGGTDTQYF
TRBV19	TRBJ2-7	CASSLSHGQTFSYEQYF
TRBV15	TRBJ1-4	CATSRGRTGVNEKLFF
TRBV6-2/TRBV6-3	TRBJ1-6	CASSYSVGLSPLHF
TRBV5-1	TRBJ1-3	CASSLDLLGQSSGNTIYF
TRBV28	TRBJ2-1	CASRRRGYYNEQFF
TRBV28	TRBJ2-7	CASSFAQGLAGDTPSYEQYF
TRBV20-1	TRBJ2-7	CSAQGTGDWYEQYF
TRBV5-1	TRBJ2-5	CASSLEASETQYF
TRBV5-6	TRBJ2-5	CASTLYRSSGSLLKTQYF
TRBV20-1	TRBJ2-5	CSAGGILRETQYF
TRBV7-2	TRBJ1-4	CASSLAGAKAEKLFF
TRBV29-1	TRBJ2-7	CSVRPPGSYEQYF
TRBV5-1	TRBJ2-1	CASSLQGHEQFF
TRBV20-1	TRBJ2-5	CSASPFPGLGETQYF
TRBV20-1	TRBJ2-2	CSATGDLNTGELFF
TRBV6-6	TRBJ2-5	CASSFLGGETQYF
TRBV5-1	TRBJ2-1	CASSRAGQGQFNEQFF
TRBV6-1	TRBJ1-5	CASSSREGIGQPQHF
TRBV24-1	TRBJ2-1	CATSEGRDRGDEQFF
TRBV10-1	TRBJ2-2	CASNDRATGELFF
TRBV29-1	TRBJ2-7	CSVEDLRQGHVEQYF
TRBV11-2	TRBJ2-3	CASSSHPLEGRQYF
TRBV19	TRBJ2-2	CARSPSGELFF
TRBV10-1	TRBJ2-7	CASSDPGHREQYF
TRBV20-1	TRBJ2-5	CSARDNRVETQYF
TRBV7-8	TRBJ2-2	CASSLPSTGGTGELFF
TRBV4-2	TRBJ2-4	CASSQPSGDTNIQYF
TRBV20-1	TRBJ1-4	CSARGGVGEKLFF
TRBV29-1	TRBJ1-1	CSAAGVEAFF
TRBV7-2	TRBJ2-3	CASSLEGRWRDTQYF
TRBV7-9	TRBJ1-2	CASSLAGGSNYGYTF
TRBV24-1	TRBJ2-2	CATSEWTLEKGNTGELFF
TRBV6-1	TRBJ2-7	CASRRGDGAYEQYF
TRBV28	TRBJ2-7	CASSLGALYEQYF
TRBV10-3	TRBJ2-5	CAISGRDRVGETQYF
TRBV4-3	TRBJ2-4	CASSQGPLGVLAKNIQYF
TRBV30	TRBJ2-1	CAWSARKTSGLNNEQFF
TRBV11-2	TRBJ2-7	CASSSVGQGIPYEQYF
TRBV27	TRBJ2-7	CASTDSLAYEQYF
TRBV5-1	TRBJ2-7	CASSLDTGVYEQYF
TRBV29-1	TRBJ2-7	CSVSLSSYEQYF
TRBV12-3/TRBV12-4	TRBJ1-2	CASSKQGWNSDGYTF
TRBV12-3/TRBV12-4	TRBJ2-2	CAFAGLENTGELFF
TRBV12-3/TRBV12-4	TRBJ2-1	CASSLGLAGVNEQFF